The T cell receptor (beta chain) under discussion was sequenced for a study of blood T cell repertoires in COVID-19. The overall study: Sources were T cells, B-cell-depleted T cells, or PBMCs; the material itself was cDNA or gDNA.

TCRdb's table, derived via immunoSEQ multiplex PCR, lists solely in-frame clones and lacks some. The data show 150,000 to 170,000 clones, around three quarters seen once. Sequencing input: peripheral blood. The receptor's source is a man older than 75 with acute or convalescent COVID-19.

Here the CDR3 DNA reads TGCAGCGTTGAAGATCGTCGGGGGGGTAATGAAAAACTGTTTTTT. This sequence encodes CSVEDRRGGNEKLFF. The rearrangement uses TRBV29-1 and TRBJ1-4, with D possibly TRBD1 on 5 matching bases. In germline, CDR1 is SQVTM, CDR2 ANQGSEA. V lost 0 bases to trimming and J lost 4 bases, with 12 bases between them. This CDR3 spans 15 amino acids.